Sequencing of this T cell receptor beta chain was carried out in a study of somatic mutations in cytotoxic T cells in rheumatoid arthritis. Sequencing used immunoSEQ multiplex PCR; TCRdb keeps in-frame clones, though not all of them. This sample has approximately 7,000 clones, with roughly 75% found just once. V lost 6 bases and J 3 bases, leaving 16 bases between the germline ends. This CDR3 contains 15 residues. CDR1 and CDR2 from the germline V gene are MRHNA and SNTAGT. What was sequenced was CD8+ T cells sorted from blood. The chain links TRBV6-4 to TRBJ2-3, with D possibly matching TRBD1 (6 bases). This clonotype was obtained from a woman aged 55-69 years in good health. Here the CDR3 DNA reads TGTGCCAGCAGCCCGGGACACCGGGCTACAGATACGCAGTATTTT. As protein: CASSPGHRATDTQYF.